This T cell receptor (beta chain) was sequenced during a study of graft-versus-host responses after intestinal transplantation. Method: immunoSEQ multiplex PCR; TCRdb's copy keeps in-frame clones and lacks some. This sample has around 90,000 clones; 80% to 95% occur once, and the top ten carry around 1.2%. Points on this clone: What it recognizes is unknown.

Germline CDR1 is LNHDA and CDR2 is SQIVND (reference sequence). Trimming pared 3 bases from V and 6 bases from J, leaving 15 bases between. The CDR3 spans 15 residues. This chain joins TRBV19 and TRBJ2-1, with D possibly TRBD2 on 5 matching bases. The clonotype comes from a human donor who was the organ donor for an intestinal transplant. The sample consisted of unstimulated CD8+ T cells sorted from spleen or lymph node cells, taken before transplant. CDR3 bases: TGTGCCAGTAGTATTTTGAACGGGGTTAGCAATGAGCAGTTCTTC. Residues: CASSILNGVSNEQFF.